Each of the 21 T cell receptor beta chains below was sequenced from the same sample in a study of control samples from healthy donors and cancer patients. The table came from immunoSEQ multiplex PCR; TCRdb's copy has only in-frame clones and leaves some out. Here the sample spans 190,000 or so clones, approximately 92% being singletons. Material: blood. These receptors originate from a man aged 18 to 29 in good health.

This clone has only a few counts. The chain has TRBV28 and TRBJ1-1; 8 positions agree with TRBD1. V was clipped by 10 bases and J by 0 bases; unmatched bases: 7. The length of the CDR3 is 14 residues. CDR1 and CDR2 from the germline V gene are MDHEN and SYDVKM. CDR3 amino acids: CAIWTGTMNTEAFF. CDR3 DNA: TGTGCCATCTGGACAGGGACCATGAACACTGAAGCTTTCTTT. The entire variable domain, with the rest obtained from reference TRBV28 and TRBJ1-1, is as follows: DVKVTQSSRYLVKRTGEKVFLECVQDMDHENMFWYRQDPGLGLRLIYFSYDVKMKEKGDIPEGYSVSREKKERFSLILESASTNQTSMYLCAIWTGTMNTEAFFGQGTRLTVV.

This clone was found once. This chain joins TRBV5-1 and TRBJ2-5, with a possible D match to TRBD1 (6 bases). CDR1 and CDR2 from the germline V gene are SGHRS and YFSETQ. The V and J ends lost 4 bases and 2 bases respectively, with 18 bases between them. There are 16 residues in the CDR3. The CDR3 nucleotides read TGCGCCAGCAGCAGTGCACAGGGAAACCTACAAGAGACCCAGTACTTC. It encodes CASSSAQGNLQETQYF.

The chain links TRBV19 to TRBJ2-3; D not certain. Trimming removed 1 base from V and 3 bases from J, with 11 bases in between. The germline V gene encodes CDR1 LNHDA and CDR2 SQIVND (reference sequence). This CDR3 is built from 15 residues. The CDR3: CASSIVAQTTDTQYF. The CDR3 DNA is TGTGCCAGTAGTATAGTGGCTCAAACTACAGATACGCAGTATTTT.

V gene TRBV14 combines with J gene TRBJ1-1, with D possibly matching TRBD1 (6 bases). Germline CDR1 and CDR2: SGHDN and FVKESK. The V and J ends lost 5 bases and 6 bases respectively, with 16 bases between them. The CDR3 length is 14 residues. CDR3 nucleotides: TGTGCCAGCAGCTCGACCAGGGGAAATTCTGAAGCTTTCTTT. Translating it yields CASSSTRGNSEAFF.

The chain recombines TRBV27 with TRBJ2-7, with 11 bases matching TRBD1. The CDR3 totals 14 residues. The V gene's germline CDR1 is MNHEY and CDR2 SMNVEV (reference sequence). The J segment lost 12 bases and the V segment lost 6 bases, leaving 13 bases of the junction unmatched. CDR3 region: CASSRDRDRGFGYF. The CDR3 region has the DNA TGTGCCAGCAGCCGAGACCGGGACAGGGGGTTTGGGTACTTC.

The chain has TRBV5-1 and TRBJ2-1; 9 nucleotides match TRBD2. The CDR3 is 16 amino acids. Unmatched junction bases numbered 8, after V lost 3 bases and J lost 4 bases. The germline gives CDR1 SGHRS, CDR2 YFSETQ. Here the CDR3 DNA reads TGCGCCAGCAGCTCGCCTCTAGCGGGGAGTTACAATGAGCAGTTCTTC. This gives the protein CASSSPLAGSYNEQFF.

The CDR3 sequence: CASTQGLATPDTQYF. The CDR3 nucleotides read TGTGCCAGCACCCAGGGACTAGCTACGCCAGATACGCAGTATTTT. The V and J genes are TRBV2 and TRBJ2-3; 9 nucleotides match TRBD2. Germline values: CDR1 SNHLY, CDR2 FYNNEI. CDR3 length equals 15 residues. V lost 7 bases, J lost 4 bases, and 9 bases stayed unmatched.

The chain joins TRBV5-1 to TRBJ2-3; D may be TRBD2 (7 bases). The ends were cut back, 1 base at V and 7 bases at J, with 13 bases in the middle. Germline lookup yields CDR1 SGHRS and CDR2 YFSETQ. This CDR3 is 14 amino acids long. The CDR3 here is CASSLFGGPYTQYF. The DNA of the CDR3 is TGCGCCAGCAGCTTGTTCGGGGGGCCTTATACGCAGTATTTT.

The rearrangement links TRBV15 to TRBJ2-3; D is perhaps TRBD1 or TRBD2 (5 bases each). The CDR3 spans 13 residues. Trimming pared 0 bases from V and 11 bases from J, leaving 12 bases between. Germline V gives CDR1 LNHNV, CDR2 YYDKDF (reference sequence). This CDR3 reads CATSRDRGRGQYF. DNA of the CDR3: TGTGCCACCAGCAGAGATAGGGGACGTGGGCAGTATTTT.

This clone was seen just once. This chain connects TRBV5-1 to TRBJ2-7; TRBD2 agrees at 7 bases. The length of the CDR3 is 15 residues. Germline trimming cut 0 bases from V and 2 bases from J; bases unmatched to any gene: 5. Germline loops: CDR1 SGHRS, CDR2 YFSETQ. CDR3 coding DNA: TGCGCCAGCAGCTTGGGGGGCCGGGGGGCCTACGAGCAGTACTTC. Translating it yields CASSLGGRGAYEQYF.

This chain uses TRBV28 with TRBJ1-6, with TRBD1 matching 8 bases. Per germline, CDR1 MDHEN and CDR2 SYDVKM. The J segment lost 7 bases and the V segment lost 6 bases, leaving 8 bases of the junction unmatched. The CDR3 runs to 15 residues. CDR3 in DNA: TGTGCCAGCAGAGGAGCCGGGACAGGAAATTCACCCCTCCACTTT. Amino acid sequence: CASRGAGTGNSPLHF.

The CDR3 DNA is TGTGCCACCCCGGGGGGGTATTATGGCTACACCTTC. Its translation: CATPGGYYGYTF. This sequence joins TRBV19 and TRBJ1-2; weak D call: TRBD1 (5 bases). This CDR3 spans 12 amino acids. Trimming left V 10 bases short and J 5 bases short, with 14 bases between. The germline gives CDR1 LNHDA, CDR2 SQIVND (reference sequence).

CDR3 nucleotide sequence: TGTGCCTGGAGTGTACGATCCGGAGGTTCACCCCTCCACTTT. Protein: CAWSVRSGGSPLHF. The V and J genes are TRBV30 and TRBJ1-6, with D unresolved. The CDR3 loop spans 14 amino acids. V lost 0 bases and J lost 9, with 12 bases in between. The germline V gene has CDR1 GTSNPN and CDR2 SVGIG (reference sequence).

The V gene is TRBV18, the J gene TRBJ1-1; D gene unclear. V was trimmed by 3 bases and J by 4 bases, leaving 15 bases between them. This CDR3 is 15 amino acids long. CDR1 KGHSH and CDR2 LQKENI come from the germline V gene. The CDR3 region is CASSPELGFRTEAFF. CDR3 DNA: TGTGCCAGCTCACCCGAACTTGGGTTTCGCACTGAAGCTTTCTTT. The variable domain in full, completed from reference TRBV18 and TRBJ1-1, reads NAGVMQNPRHLVRRRGQEARLRCSPMKGHSHVYWYRQLPEEGLKFMVYLQKENIIDESGMPKERFSAEFPKEGPSILRIQQVVRGDSAAYFCASSPELGFRTEAFFGQGTRLTVV.

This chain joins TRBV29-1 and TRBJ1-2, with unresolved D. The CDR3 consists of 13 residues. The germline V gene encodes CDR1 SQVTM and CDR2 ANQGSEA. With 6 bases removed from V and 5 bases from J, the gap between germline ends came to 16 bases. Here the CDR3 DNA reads TGCAGCGTCGAGGATTCGGGATATTATGGCTACACCTTC. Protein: CSVEDSGYYGYTF.

Written as DNA, the CDR3 is TGTGCCAGCTCACCACCAGAGGGGGCCTTGGGAAAACTGTTTTTT. It translates to CASSPPEGALGKLFF. V and J are TRBV18 and TRBJ1-4; TRBD1 matches at 7 bases. This CDR3 spans 15 amino acids. The V segment lost 0 bases and the J segment 10 bases; nucleotides outside the gene matches: 8. Looked up from germline, CDR1 is KGHSH and CDR2 is LQKENI.

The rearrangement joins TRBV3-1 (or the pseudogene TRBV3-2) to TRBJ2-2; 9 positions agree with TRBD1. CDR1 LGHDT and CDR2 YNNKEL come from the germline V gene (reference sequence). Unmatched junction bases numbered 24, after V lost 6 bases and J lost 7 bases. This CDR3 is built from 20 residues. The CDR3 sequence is CASRANGQGRNKVRNGELFF. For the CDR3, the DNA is TGTGCCAGCAGAGCTAACGGACAGGGGAGGAACAAGGTTCGGAACGGGGAGCTGTTTTTT.

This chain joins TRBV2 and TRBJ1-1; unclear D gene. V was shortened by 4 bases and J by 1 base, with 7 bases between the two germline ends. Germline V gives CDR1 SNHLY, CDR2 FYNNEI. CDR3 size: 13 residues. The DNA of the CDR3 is TGTGCCAGCAGTGCAGACACGAACACTGAAGCTTTCTTT. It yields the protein CASSADTNTEAFF.

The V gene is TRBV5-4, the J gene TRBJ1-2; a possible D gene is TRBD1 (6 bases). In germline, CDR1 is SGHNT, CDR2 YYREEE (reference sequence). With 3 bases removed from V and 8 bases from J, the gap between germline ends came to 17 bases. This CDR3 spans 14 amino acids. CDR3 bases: TGTGCCAGCAGCTACACCTGGGACACCCAAGGCTACACCTTC. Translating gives CASSYTWDTQGYTF.

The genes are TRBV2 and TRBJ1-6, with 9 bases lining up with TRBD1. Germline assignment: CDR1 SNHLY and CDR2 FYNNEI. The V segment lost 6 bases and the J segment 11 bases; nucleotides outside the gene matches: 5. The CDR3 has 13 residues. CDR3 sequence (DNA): TGTGCCAGCAGGGGGACAGGGTATACACCCCTCCACTTT. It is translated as CASRGTGYTPLHF. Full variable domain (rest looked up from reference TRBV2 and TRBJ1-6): EPEVTQTPSHQVTQMGQEVILRCVPISNHLYFYWYRQILGQKVEFLVSFYNNEISEKSEIFDDQFSVERPDGSNFTLKIRSTKLEDSAMYFCASRGTGYTPLHFGNGTRLTVT.

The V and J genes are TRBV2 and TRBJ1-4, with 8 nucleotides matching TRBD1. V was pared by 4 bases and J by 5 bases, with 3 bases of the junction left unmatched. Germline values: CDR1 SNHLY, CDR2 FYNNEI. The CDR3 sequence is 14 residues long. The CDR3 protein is CASSGTGKNEKLFF. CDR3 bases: TGTGCCAGCAGTGGGACAGGGAAAAATGAAAAACTGTTTTTT.